Here is one TCR beta chain with its context. Seattle participants joined during active infection and were tracked over time. CDR3 length: 11 amino acids. Germline V gene data show CDR1 as DFQATT and CDR2 as SNEGSKA (reference sequence). The sample originates from a study of blood T cell repertoires in COVID-19. Using immunoSEQ multiplex PCR, the repertoire was profiled, and TCRdb retains in-frame clones only, with some absent. The sample includes about 58,000 clones, about 80% of them seen just once. This TCR came from a man aged 80 or over with COVID-19, enrolled during active disease. This chain joins TRBV20-1 and TRBJ1-1; tentatively, D is TRBD1 (5 bases). The sequencing sample was made of peripheral blood. Here the CDR3 reads CTPSQGGEAFF. CDR3 sequence (DNA): TGCACCCCCAGTCAGGGCGGTGAAGCTTTCTTT.